The 14 T cell receptor beta chains below all came from one sample that was sequenced in a study of blood T cell repertoires in COVID-19. Sequencing used immunoSEQ multiplex PCR; TCRdb keeps in-frame clones, though not all of them. The table includes tens of thousands of clones, roughly nine tenths detected once. Sample: peripheral blood. These receptors were obtained from a man aged 45-60 years with acute or convalescent COVID-19.

Note on this clone: This sample includes further DNA sequences coding for the same CDR3. This chain connects TRBV19 to TRBJ2-3, with D maybe TRBD2 (6 bases). CDR1 is LNHDA and CDR2 is SQIVND in the germline V gene (reference sequence). The CDR3 is 16 amino acids. V shed 2 bases and J shed 0 bases, with 12 bases lying between them. CDR3 sequence (DNA): TGTGCCAGTAGTATACGATCAGGGACTAGCACAGATACGCAGTATTTT. Translation: CASSIRSGTSTDTQYF. Variable domain in full (rest from reference TRBV19 and TRBJ2-3): DGGITQSPKYLFRKEGQNVTLSCEQNLNHDAMYWYRQDPGQGLRLIYYSQIVNDFQKGDIAEGYSVSREKKESFPLTVTSAQKNPTAFYLCASSIRSGTSTDTQYFGPGTRLTVL.

The V and J genes are TRBV4-1 and TRBJ1-2; weak D call: TRBD1 (6 bases). The CDR3 runs 15 residues. With 4 bases removed from V and 4 bases from J, the gap between germline ends came to 16 bases. Germline CDR1 MGHRA, CDR2 YSYEKL. The CDR3 DNA reads as TGCGCCAGCAGCCCCCGGGACACCGAACTCTATGGCTACACCTTC. Amino acid sequence: CASSPRDTELYGYTF.

This chain connects TRBV5-1 to TRBJ2-3; 9 bases map to TRBD1. The CDR3 spans 16 residues. CDR1 and CDR2 from the germline V gene are SGHRS and YFSETQ. Trimming took 7 bases from V and 5 from J; bases not matched to a gene: 14. The DNA of the CDR3 is TGCGCCAGCGCAACCCTCGGGACAGGGAGGGTAGATACGCAGTATTTT. Protein sequence: CASATLGTGRVDTQYF.

The gene calls are TRBV27 and TRBJ1-6; D ambiguous. The CDR3 loop spans 12 amino acids. The germline CDR1 and CDR2 sequences are MNHEY and SMNVEV (reference sequence). With 3 bases removed from V and 7 bases from J, the gap between germline ends came to 4 bases. The CDR3 reads CASSFLNSPLHF. CDR3 DNA: TGTGCCAGCAGTTTCCTAAATTCACCCCTCCACTTT.

The V call is TRBV2, the J call TRBJ1-4, with 9 bases fitting TRBD1. Looked up from germline, CDR1 is SNHLY and CDR2 is FYNNEI. J lost 1 base, V lost 4 bases, and 1 base had no gene match. The CDR3 has 15 amino acids. The CDR3 protein is CASSGTGETNEKLFF. Here the CDR3 DNA reads TGTGCCAGCAGTGGGACAGGGGAAACTAATGAAAAACTGTTTTTT.

The chain carries TRBV29-1 and TRBJ1-4, with 7 bases that match TRBD1. V lost 6 bases, J lost 8 bases, and 9 bases stayed unmatched. This CDR3 has 13 amino acids. Germline V lookup: CDR1 SQVTM, CDR2 ANQGSEA. The CDR3 loop reads CSVLGQAGEKLFF. The CDR3 DNA is TGCAGCGTCCTCGGACAGGCAGGGGAAAAACTGTTTTTT.

The J gene is TRBJ1-2, the V gene TRBV30; D is unresolved. The CDR3 has 13 residues. Germline V lookup: CDR1 GTSNPN, CDR2 SVGIG (reference sequence). Trimming cost V 1 base and J 2 bases, with 8 bases left between them. The CDR3 sequence is CAWSGGGNYGYTF. CDR3 sequence (DNA): TGTGCCTGGAGTGGTGGCGGAAACTATGGCTACACCTTC.

This clone was counted only a few times. This chain links TRBV5-1 with TRBJ2-5; weak D call: TRBD1 (7 bases). V was clipped by 5 bases and J by 5 bases, with 16 bases between them. The CDR3 runs to 14 residues. The germline V gene has CDR1 SGHRS and CDR2 YFSETQ. The CDR3 coding sequence is TGCGCCAGCAGGGCTACTCCAGGGGGGGAGACCCAGTACTTC. It specifies CASRATPGGETQYF.

The V and J genes are TRBV11-2 and TRBJ1-6; D not resolved. The germline CDR1 and CDR2 sequences are SGHAT and FQNNGV. The CDR3 has 16 residues. V lost 1 base and J lost 11, with 18 bases in between. CDR3 region: CASSLGVLGGPAPLHF. The CDR3 DNA sequence: TGTGCCAGCAGCTTAGGGGTTTTAGGAGGTCCGGCACCCCTCCACTTT.

The chain employs TRBV27 and TRBJ2-5, with TRBD2 as a possible D gene (6 bases). CDR1 is MNHEY and CDR2 is SMNVEV in the germline V gene (reference sequence). The CDR3 length is 14 residues. Between the trimmed V and J ends, which lost 5 bases and 5 bases, there was a span of 15 bases. The CDR3 sequence: CASSPTWGRETQYF. The DNA of the CDR3 is TGTGCCAGCAGTCCGACGTGGGGGAGGGAGACCCAGTACTTC.

This chain links TRBV27 with TRBJ2-2; the D gene is possibly TRBD1 (5 bases). The V gene lost 4 bases and the J gene lost 7 bases, with 7 bases spanning the gap. Germline CDR1 reads MNHEY; CDR2 reads SMNVEV (reference sequence). There are 12 residues in the CDR3. The CDR3 nucleotides read TGTGCCAGCAGTTCCCAGGGCGGGGAGCTGTTTTTT. Translating it yields CASSSQGGELFF.

This chain uses TRBV19 with TRBJ2-3; 13 positions agree with TRBD2. The CDR3 length is 16 residues. V dropped 7 bases and J dropped 4; count of bases not matched to a gene: 8. Germline CDR1 reads LNHDA; CDR2 reads SQIVND (reference sequence). The CDR3 DNA sequence: TGTGCCAGTACCCCACTAGCGGGGGGGCTCGCAGATACGCAGTATTTT. It specifies CASTPLAGGLADTQYF.

The rearrangement links TRBV14 to TRBJ2-4; D is unclear. V shed 0 bases and J shed 6 bases, with 9 bases lying between them. The length of the CDR3 is 14 residues. Germline V gene data show CDR1 as SGHDN and CDR2 as FVKESK. The CDR3 DNA is TGTGCCAGCAGCCAAGATGTATTAGTAAACATTCAGTACTTC. It is translated as CASSQDVLVNIQYF.

This sequence joins TRBV4-1 and TRBJ2-1, with 12 nucleotides matching TRBD2. V lost 5 bases and J lost 8; bases outside the gene matches: 16. This CDR3 has 18 amino acids. Looked up from germline, CDR1 is MGHRA and CDR2 is YSYEKL. In DNA form, the CDR3 reads TGCGCCAGCAGCTCCTCCCCCTTTCTAGCGGGGGGGAGAGATGAGCAGTTCTTC. Protein sequence: CASSSSPFLAGGRDEQFF.